This T cell receptor beta chain was identified during a study of blood T cell repertoires in COVID-19. The V and J ends lost 4 bases and 0 bases respectively, with 11 bases between them. The CDR3 length is 16 residues. The germline V gene has CDR1 SGHNT and CDR2 YYREEE (reference sequence). Clones were read by immunoSEQ multiplex PCR, and TCRdb kept only the in-frame ones, dropping some. The top ten hold approximately 2% of the sample, which has 120,000 or so clones, around 63% seen once. Sequencing was done on a sample of peripheral blood. The source is a woman aged 70-85 years with acute or convalescent COVID-19. This rearrangement joins TRBV5-4 to TRBJ2-6, with a possible D match to TRBD2 (5 bases). Written as DNA, the CDR3 is TGTGCCAGCAGCCAAGGAGGCTACTCTGGGGCCAACGTCCTGACTTTC. It is translated as CASSQGGYSGANVLTF.